This T cell receptor (beta chain) was identified during a study of human T cells and chemical hapten exposure. Germline V CDR1 and CDR2: PRHDT, FYEKMQ (reference sequence). The CDR3 is 14 amino acids. The germline V and J ends were trimmed by 4 bases and 4 bases, with 13 bases remaining between them. Indicated time point: patch test 1, 2 weeks after DPC sensitization. Specified treatment: therapeutic diphenylcyclopropenone sensitization with weekly scalp DPC. Findings and limits, study-wide: A positive correlation with patch test score was shown by PT1 expanded TCR counts.

TCRdb itself ran the RACE reads through MiXCR, one entry per CDR3 protein. The data contain more than 80,000 distinct CDR3 sequences, under 9% of them seen just once; the ten biggest clones take up roughly 1.5%. This clonotype was detected ten times or more. What it binds is unknown. The sequence was collected from a young woman with alopecia areata. Some clones in this sample may be carry-over from other donors' samples. Specimen: whole blood, collected in connection with sensitization to the hapten diphenylcyclopropenone (DPC). The J gene is TRBJ1-1, the V gene TRBV13; D is possibly TRBD1 (5 bases). The CDR3 DNA sequence: TGTGCCAGCAGCTCTCGTTACGGGGGCACTGAAGCTTTCTTT. It translates to CASSSRYGGTEAFF.